One sample yielded the 4 T cell receptor beta chains listed below, sequenced in a study of blood T cell repertoires in COVID-19. Produced via immunoSEQ multiplex PCR; TCRdb's table is partial and in-frame only. In the table there are hundreds of thousands of clones, around 84% of which are singletons. The sequenced sample consisted of peripheral blood. The origin of the receptors is a woman between 18 and 29 years old with acute or convalescent COVID-19.

This chain links TRBV6-1 with TRBJ2-7, with 12 bases fitting TRBD1. CDR1 is MNHNS and CDR2 is SASEGT in the germline V gene. This CDR3 region has 17 residues. J lost 3 bases, V lost 2 bases, and 8 bases had no gene match. The CDR3 sequence is CASSEWGQGAINYEQYF. The CDR3 region has the DNA TGTGCCAGCAGTGAATGGGGACAGGGGGCGATAAACTACGAGCAGTACTTC.

The V and J genes are TRBV7-6 and TRBJ1-6; D is undetermined. Germline lookup yields CDR1 SGHVS and CDR2 FNYEAQ. CDR3 length: 15 residues. The V and J ends lost 5 bases and 7 bases respectively, with 15 bases between them. CDR3 in amino acids: CASSPTQFQNSPLHF. CDR3 in DNA: TGTGCCAGCAGCCCAACACAGTTCCAGAATTCACCCCTCCACTTT.

Concerning this clone itself: At the DNA level, this CDR3 is encoded by other sequences in the same sample as well. The chain has TRBV19 and TRBJ2-3; 9 bases align to TRBD1. Germline CDR1 and CDR2: LNHDA and SQIVND (reference sequence). The CDR3 is made up of 15 amino acids. J was trimmed by 2 bases and V by 4 bases; bases with no gene match: 4. The CDR3 reads CASSTGTGYTDTQYF. CDR3 in DNA: TGTGCCAGTAGTACTGGGACAGGGTACACAGATACGCAGTATTTT. The whole variable domain, filled in from reference TRBV19 and TRBJ2-3, reads DGGITQSPKYLFRKEGQNVTLSCEQNLNHDAMYWYRQDPGQGLRLIYYSQIVNDFQKGDIAEGYSVSREKKESFPLTVTSAQKNPTAFYLCASSTGTGYTDTQYFGPGTRLTVL.

V usage is TRBV19 and J usage is TRBJ2-5, with TRBD1 identical over 12 bases. There are 19 residues in the CDR3. Germline-derived CDR1 and CDR2 are LNHDA and SQIVND (reference sequence). J gave up 4 bases and V 3 bases, and 15 bases lay outside the gene matches. CDR3 protein: CASSIRGQGASGRGETQYF. The CDR3 DNA is TGTGCCAGTAGTATCAGGGGACAGGGGGCTAGCGGTCGAGGAGAGACCCAGTACTTC.